A selection of T cell receptor beta chains follows, all from one sample in a study of CD8 T cells in Susac syndrome. Via MiXCR, TCRdb re-called the immunoSEQ multiplex PCR reads, giving one row per CDR3 protein. The sample has 300,000 to 350,000 distinct CDR3 sequences; around 90% are singletons. Sequencing was performed on CD4+ T cells from PBMCs. The source of these receptors is a human donor with multiple sclerosis. Each CDR3 is given with its conserved first and last residue. The D gene is left open where the match is weak. The size field is filled for only some rows; it gives once, few, many or a size class.

TRBD2,TRBV3-1,NA,TRBJ2-7,CASSQTSGTAQYF,TGTGCCAGCAGCCAGACTAGCGGGACGGCGCAGTACTTC
TRBD1,TRBV5-1,once,TRBJ1-1,CASSLTGQPNTEAFF,TGCGCCAGCAGCTTGACGGGACAGCCGAACACTGAAGCTTTCTTT
NA,TRBV4-2,NA,TRBJ2-7,CASSLEGQTYEQYF,TGTGCCAGCAGCCTCGAGGGACAAACCTACGAGCAGTACTTC
NA,TRBV7-6,NA,TRBJ2-1,CASSLPQRGGRSDEQFF,TGTGCCAGCAGCTTGCCCCAAAGGGGGGGTAGATCAGATGAGCAGTTCTTC
NA,TRBV5-6,NA,TRBJ1-2,CASSLDGPVGYTF,TGTGCCAGCAGCTTGGATGGTCCCGTCGGCTACACCTTC
TRBD1,TRBV7-2,NA,TRBJ1-4,CASGTGGLGEKLFF,TGTGCCAGCGGCACAGGGGGCCTGGGTGAAAAACTGTTTTTT
NA,TRBV30,NA,TRBJ1-5,CAWSLTGSNQPQHF,TGTGCCTGGAGCTTGACTGGGAGCAATCAGCCCCAGCATTTT
NA,TRBV19,NA,TRBJ2-5,CASSTLGGEETQYF,TGTGCCAGTAGTACCTTGGGGGGAGAGGAGACCCAGTACTTC
TRBD2,TRBV9,NA,TRBJ2-1,CASSGPYSGSSYNEQFF,TGTGCCAGCAGCGGACCGTATAGCGGGAGCTCCTACAATGAGCAGTTCTTC
TRBD1,TRBV20-1,NA,TRBJ2-7,CSASRTGSYEQYF,TGCAGTGCTTCCAGGACAGGCTCCTACGAGCAGTACTTC
NA,TRBV20-1,NA,TRBJ1-2,CSARDSSTALFGYTF,TGCAGTGCTAGAGATTCCTCGACAGCCCTCTTCGGCTACACCTTC
TRBD1,TRBV29-1,once,TRBJ1-1,CSAGTGSGTEAFF,TGCAGCGCGGGGACAGGGTCGGGCACTGAAGCTTTCTTT
NA,TRBV3-1,NA,TRBJ1-3,CASQRAGSENTIYF,TGTGCCAGCCAACGTGCGGGGTCTGAAAACACCATATATTTT
TRBD1,TRBV12-3/TRBV12-4,once,TRBJ2-7,CASSPRTGARYEQYF,TGTGCCAGCAGCCCCCGGACAGGGGCCCGGTACGAGCAGTACTTC
TRBD2,TRBV29-1,NA,TRBJ2-7,CSGGGSSYEQYF,TGCAGTGGGGGGGGGTCTTCCTACGAGCAGTACTTC
TRBD2,TRBV7-3,NA,TRBJ2-7,CASSLEAGGADEQYF,TGTGCCAGCAGCTTAGAAGCGGGAGGGGCGGACGAGCAGTACTTC
NA,TRBV10-1,NA,TRBJ2-1,CASSETGSAGSRDEQFF,TGCGCCAGCAGTGAAACTGGATCGGCAGGGAGCAGGGATGAGCAGTTCTTC